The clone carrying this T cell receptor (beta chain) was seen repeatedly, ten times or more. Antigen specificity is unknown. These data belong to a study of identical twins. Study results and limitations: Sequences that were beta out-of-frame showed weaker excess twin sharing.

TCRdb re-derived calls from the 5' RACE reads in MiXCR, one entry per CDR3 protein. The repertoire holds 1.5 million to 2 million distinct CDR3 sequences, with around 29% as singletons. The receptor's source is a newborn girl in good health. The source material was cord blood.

The CDR3 region is CASSLGLRREAGTDTQYF. DNA of the CDR3: TGTGCCAGCAGTTTAGGTTTAAGACGGGAGGCGGGAACAGATACGCAGTATTTT. The rearrangement uses TRBV28 and TRBJ2-3; 7 bases are a match to TRBD2. The CDR3 totals 18 residues. From germline, CDR1 is MDHEN and CDR2 SYDVKM. J was trimmed by 3 bases and V by 2 bases; bases with no gene match: 14.